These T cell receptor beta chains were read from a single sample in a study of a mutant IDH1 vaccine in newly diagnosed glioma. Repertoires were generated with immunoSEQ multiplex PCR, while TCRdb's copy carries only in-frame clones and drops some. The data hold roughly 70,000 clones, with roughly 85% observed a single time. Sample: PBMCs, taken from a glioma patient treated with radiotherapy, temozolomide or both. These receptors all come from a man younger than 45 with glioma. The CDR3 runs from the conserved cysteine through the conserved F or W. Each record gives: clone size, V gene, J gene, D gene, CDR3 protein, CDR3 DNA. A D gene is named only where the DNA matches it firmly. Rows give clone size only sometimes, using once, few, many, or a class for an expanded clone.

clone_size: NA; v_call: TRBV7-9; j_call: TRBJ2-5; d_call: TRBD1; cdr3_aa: CASSSIRDRTQETQYF; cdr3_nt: TGTGCCAGCAGCTCGATCCGGGACAGAACACAAGAGACCCAGTACTTC
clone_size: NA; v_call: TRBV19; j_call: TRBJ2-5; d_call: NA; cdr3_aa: CASSPYFMNQETQYF; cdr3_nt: TGTGCCAGTAGTCCCTACTTCATGAATCAAGAGACCCAGTACTTC
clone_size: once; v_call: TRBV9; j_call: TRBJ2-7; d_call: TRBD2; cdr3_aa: CTSSASSGGFYEQYF; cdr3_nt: TGTACCAGCAGCGCCTCTAGCGGGGGGTTCTACGAGCAGTACTTC
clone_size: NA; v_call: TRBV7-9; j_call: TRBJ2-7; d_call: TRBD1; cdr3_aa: CASSRGAGQGAQGTYEQYF; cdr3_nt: TGTGCCAGCAGCCGTGGCGCGGGACAGGGGGCACAGGGGACCTACGAGCAGTACTTC
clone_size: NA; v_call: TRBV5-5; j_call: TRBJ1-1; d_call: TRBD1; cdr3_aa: CASSLSGQGAVNTEAFF; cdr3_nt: TGTGCCAGCAGCCTAAGTGGGCAGGGGGCGGTGAACACTGAAGCTTTCTTT
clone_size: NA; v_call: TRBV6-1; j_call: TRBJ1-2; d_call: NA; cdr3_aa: CATPNPLRENYGYTF; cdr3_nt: TGTGCCACCCCGAACCCATTGAGGGAGAACTATGGCTACACCTTC
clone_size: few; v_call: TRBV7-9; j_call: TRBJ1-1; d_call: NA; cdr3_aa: CASSLRTGKNTEAFF; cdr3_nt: TGTGCCAGCAGCCTGAGAACAGGGAAAAACACTGAAGCTTTCTTT
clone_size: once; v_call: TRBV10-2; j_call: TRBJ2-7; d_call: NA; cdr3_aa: CASSESTGPYEQYF; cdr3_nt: TGCGCCAGCAGTGAGTCGACGGGGCCCTACGAGCAGTACTTC
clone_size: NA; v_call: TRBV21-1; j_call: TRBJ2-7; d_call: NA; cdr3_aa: CASSKGSGGKSYEQYF; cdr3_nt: TGTGCCAGCAGCAAAGGGAGCGGGGGGAAGTCCTACGAGCAGTACTTC
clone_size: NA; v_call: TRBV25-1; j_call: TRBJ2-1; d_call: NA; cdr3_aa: CASSEPYITSYNEQFF; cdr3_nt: TGTGCCAGCAGTGAGCCATACATTACATCCTACAATGAGCAGTTCTTC
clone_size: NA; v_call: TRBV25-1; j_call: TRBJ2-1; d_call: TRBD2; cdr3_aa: CASSDPQLARREQFF; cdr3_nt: TGTGCCAGCAGTGATCCCCAACTAGCGAGGAGGGAGCAGTTCTTC
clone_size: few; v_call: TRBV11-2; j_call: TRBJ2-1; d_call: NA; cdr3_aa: CASSLRGLKSYNEQFF; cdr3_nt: TGTGCCAGCAGCTTAAGGGGCTTAAAATCCTACAATGAGCAGTTCTTC
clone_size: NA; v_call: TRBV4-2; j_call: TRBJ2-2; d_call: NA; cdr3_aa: CASSFGGNTGELFF; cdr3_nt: TGTGCCAGCAGCTTCGGGGGGAACACCGGGGAGCTGTTTTTT
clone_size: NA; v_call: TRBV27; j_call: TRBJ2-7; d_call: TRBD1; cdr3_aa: CASSSQHPGQGRAYEQYF; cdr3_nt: TGTGCCAGCAGTTCACAGCACCCCGGACAGGGAAGGGCCTACGAGCAGTACTTC
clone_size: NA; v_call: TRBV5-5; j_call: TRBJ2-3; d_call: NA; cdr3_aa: CASGGLAKLTDTQYF; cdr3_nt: TGTGCCAGCGGCGGACTCGCTAAACTCACAGATACGCAGTATTTT
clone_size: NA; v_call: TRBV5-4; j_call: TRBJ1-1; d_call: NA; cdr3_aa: CASSLDLSGTNTEAFF; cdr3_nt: TGTGCCAGCAGCTTGGATCTCTCAGGGACAAACACTGAAGCTTTCTTT
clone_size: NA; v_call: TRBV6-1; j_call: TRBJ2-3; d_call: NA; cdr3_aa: CASSERYGAGGTDTQYF; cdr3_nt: TGTGCCAGCAGTGAACGTTACGGCGCAGGGGGCACAGATACGCAGTATTTT
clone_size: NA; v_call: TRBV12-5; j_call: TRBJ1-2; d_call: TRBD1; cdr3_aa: CASGLIPGQGKSEYGYTF; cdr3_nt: TGTGCTAGTGGTTTGATCCCGGGACAGGGCAAATCGGAATATGGCTACACCTTC
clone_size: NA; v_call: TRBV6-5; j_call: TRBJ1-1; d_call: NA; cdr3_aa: CASSYSAGRTEAFF; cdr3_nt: TGTGCCAGCAGTTACTCGGCAGGGAGGACTGAAGCTTTCTTT
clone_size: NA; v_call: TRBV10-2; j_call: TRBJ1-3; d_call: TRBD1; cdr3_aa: CASSFDRDNTIYF; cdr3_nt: TGCGCCAGCTCGTTCGACAGGGACAACACCATATATTTT
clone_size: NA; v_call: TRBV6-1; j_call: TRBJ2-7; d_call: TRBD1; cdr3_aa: CASNRDRGQGEQYF; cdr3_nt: TGTGCCAGCAACAGGGACAGGGGGCAAGGGGAGCAGTACTTC